This T cell receptor beta chain was observed in a study of cytomegalovirus exposure and HLA in healthy donors. Study in general: The use of the same platform for the 90 to 150 validation repertoires and the approximately 670 first-cohort repertoires was reported by a later analysis. Regarding the study as a whole: Reportedly, diagnosis of cytomegalovirus status by the classifier showed high specificity and sensitivity. In vitro assays verified that a few CMV-associated chains recognized CMV antigens specifically.

Points on this clone: Its cognate antigen is unknown.

The protocol was immunoSEQ multiplex PCR, while the TCRdb copy is restricted to in-frame clones and leaves out a portion. The table shows under 300,000 clones, with 80% to 90% occurring only once. V was pared by 5 bases and J by 8 bases, with 16 bases of the junction left unmatched. Germline assignment: CDR1 SGHRS and CDR2 YFSETQ. The CDR3 runs 18 residues. V gene TRBV5-1 combines with J gene TRBJ2-1, with TRBD2 matching over 13 bases. The source is a woman between 18 and 29 years old in good health and CMV-seronegative. Source material: PBMCs. CDR3: CASRGLAGAPSLFDEQFF. CDR3 nucleotides: TGCGCCAGCAGAGGACTAGCGGGGGCCCCGTCCCTTTTCGATGAGCAGTTCTTC.